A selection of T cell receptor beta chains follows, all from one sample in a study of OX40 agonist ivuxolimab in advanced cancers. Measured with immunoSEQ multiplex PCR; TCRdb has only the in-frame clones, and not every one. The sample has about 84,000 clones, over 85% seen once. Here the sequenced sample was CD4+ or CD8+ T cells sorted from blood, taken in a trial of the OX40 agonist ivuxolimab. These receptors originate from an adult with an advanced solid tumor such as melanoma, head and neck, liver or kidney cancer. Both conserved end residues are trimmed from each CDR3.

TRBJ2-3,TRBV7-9,ASSLGGGTTQY
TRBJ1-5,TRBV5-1,ASSLVGFGGNQPQH
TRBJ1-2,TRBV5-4,ASRPPGQHYGYT
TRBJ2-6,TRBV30,AWSQDSGANVLT
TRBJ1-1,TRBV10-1,ASSDGVMNTEAF
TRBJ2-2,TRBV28,AGRSAVNTGELF
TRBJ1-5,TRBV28,ASLRDRGSRQPQH
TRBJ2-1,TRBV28,ASSIPGQGYNEQF
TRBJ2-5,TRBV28,ASSLGQGGRETQY
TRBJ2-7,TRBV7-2,ASSLGDESSYEQY
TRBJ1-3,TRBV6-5,ASSPTLQGNTIY
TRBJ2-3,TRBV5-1,ASSLFSSNTDTQY
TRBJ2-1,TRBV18,ASSGTGGYDEQF
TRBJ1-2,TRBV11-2,ASAPAGSGYT
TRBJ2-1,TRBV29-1,SVEETSGYNEQF
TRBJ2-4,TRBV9,ASSVGGENIQY
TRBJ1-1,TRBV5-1,ASSFTGTDTEAF
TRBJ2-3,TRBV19,ASSSDLAGGPDTQY
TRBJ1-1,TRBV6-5,AIRQGAANTEAF
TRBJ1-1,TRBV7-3,ASSPRDRGRRTEAF
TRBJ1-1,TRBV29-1,SVAKAASPSTEAF
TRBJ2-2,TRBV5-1,ASSLVSPGELF
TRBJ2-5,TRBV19,ASSLGPGRQTQY
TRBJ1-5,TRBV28,ASRGGTGGNQPQH
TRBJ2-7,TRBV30,ACVTSTYEQY
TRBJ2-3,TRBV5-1,ASSRDRSSTDTQY
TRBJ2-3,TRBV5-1,ASSYTGGLTDTQY
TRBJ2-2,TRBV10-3,AISDSGTINTGELF
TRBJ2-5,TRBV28,ASSLPTGGQETQY
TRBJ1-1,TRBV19,ASSTRGTGRRDTEAF
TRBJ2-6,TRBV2,ASRRGQSMGANVLT
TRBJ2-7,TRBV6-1,ASSVTGLYEQY
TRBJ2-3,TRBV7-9,ASSPGMTSGRSGTDTQY
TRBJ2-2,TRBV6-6,ASSNTVDTGELF
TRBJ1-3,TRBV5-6,ASSLEGGQYSGNTIY
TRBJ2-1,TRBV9,ASSVRGGDDFF
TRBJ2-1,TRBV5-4,ASSLGDRHYNEQF
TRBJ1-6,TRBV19,ASSLQRQDNSPLH
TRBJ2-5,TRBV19,ASSIDRTPRGAQY
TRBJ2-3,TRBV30,AWSVPAGGPDTQY
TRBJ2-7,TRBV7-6,ASSSDRVLNEQY
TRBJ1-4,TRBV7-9,ASSRGQEKLF
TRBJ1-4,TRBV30,AWSPGPTLTLF
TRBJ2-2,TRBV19,ASSQSSSTSGRRTGELF
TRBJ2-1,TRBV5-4,ASTPGSYNEQF
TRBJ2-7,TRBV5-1,ASSLDSRGAYEQY
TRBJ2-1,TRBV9,ASQRRDSYNEQF
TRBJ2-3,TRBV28,ASTKRGSTDTQY
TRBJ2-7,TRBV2,ASSVTSGNSYEQY
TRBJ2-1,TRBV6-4,ASSEHPGNYNEQF
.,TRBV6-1,ASSRQGYEQY
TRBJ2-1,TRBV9,ASSSRTGYNEQF
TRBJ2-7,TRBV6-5,ASTQRPSYEQY
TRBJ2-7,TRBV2,ASKVPDGYEQY
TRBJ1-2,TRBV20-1,SASERVGYT
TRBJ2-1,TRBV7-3,ASSLTGNHNEQF
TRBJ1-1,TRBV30,AWSFPPTGNTEAF
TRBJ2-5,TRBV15,ATSSFSGAQETQY
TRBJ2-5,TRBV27,ASSLSPQLQETQY